This T cell receptor beta chain was identified during a study of beta chain features in type 1 diabetes. Turning to the study itself: All samples together contributed approximately 100 million sorted cells for examination.

Study observations and caveats: The naive, central memory and Treg TCRB repertoires looked more alike in patients than they did in healthy donors.

The germline V and J ends were trimmed by 6 bases and 5 bases, with 20 bases remaining between them. There are 16 residues in the CDR3. Germline V gene sequence: CDR1 MDHEN, CDR2 SYDVKM. As regards this clone: Antigen specificity is unknown.

Sequenced material consisted of expressed TCRB transcripts (all of the isolated RNA was reverse transcribed). TCRdb keeps only in-frame clones here, not all; method: immunoSEQ multiplex PCR. The repertoire holds more than 300,000 clones, with 10% to 15% as singletons. The chain combines TRBV28 with TRBJ2-1, with D perhaps matching TRBD2 (5 bases). Material for sequencing was naive CD4+ T cells from blood. The sequence came from a man younger than 30 in good health. The CDR3 DNA reads TGTGCCAGCAGCCGCGTCAGGTCTCAAGCGGACAATGAGCAGTTCTTC. It specifies CASSRVRSQADNEQFF.